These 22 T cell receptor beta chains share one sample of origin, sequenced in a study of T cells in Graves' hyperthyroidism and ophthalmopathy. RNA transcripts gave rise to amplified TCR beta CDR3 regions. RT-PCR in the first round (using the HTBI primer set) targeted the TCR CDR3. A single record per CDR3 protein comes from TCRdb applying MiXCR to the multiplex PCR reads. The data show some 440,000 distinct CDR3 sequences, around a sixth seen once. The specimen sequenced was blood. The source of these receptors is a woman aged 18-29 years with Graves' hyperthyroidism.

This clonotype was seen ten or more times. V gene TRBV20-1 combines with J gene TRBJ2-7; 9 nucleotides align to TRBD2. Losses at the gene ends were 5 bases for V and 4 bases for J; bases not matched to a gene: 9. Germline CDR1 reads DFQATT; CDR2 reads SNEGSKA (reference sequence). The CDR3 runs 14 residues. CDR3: CSASPGAGGYEQYF. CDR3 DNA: TGCAGTGCTTCCCCTGGAGCGGGAGGATACGAGCAGTACTTC.

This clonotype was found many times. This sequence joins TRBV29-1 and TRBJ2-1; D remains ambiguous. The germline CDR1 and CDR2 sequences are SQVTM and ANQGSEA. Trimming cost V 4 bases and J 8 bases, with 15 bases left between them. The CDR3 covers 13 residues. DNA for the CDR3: TGCAGCGTTGTCCCACTCCTAGGACATGAGCAGTTCTTC. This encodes CSVVPLLGHEQFF.

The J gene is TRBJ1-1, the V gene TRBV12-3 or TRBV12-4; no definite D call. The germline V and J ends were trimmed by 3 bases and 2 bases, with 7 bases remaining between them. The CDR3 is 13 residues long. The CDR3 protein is CASSFSSNTEAFF. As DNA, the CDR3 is TGTGCCAGCAGTTTTAGTAGCAACACTGAAGCTTTCTTT.

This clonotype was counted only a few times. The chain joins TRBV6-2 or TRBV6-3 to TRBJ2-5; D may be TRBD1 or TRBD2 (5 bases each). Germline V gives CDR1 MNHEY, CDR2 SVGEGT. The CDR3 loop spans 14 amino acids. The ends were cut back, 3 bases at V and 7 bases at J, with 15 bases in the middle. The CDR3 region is CASSYKGSAGTQYF. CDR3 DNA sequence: TGTGCCAGCAGTTATAAGGGGTCGGCGGGGACCCAGTACTTC.

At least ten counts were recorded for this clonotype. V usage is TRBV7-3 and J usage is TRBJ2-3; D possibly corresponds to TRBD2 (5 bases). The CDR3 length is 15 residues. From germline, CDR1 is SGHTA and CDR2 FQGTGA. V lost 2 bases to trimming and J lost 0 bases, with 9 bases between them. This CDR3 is CASSLGRTSTDTQYF. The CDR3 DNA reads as TGTGCCAGCAGCTTAGGGAGAACTAGCACAGATACGCAGTATTTT.

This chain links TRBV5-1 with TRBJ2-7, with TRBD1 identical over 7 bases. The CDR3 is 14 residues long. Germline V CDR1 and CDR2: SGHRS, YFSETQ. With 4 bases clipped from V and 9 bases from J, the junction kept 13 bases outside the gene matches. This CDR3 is CASSPTGSSGAQYF. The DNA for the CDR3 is TGCGCCAGCAGCCCGACAGGGAGCTCCGGGGCGCAGTACTTC.

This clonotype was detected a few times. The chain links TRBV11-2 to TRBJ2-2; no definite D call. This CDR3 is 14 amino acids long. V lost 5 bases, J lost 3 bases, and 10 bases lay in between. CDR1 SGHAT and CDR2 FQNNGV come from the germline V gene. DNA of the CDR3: TGTGCCAGCAGCCGCCGACCGGACACCGGGGAGCTGTTTTTT. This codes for CASSRRPDTGELFF.

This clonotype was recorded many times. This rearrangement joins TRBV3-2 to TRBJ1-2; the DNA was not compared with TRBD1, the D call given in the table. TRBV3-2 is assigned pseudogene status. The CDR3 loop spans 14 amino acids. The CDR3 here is CASSQEGTGNGYTF. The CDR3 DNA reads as TGTGCCAGCAGCCAAGAGGGGACAGGGAATGGCTACACCTTC.

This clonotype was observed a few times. DNA for the CDR3: TGTGCCAGCAGCCCTCCGGGACAGGGGGTTAGGAAGCCCCAGCATTTT. Protein: CASSPPGQGVRKPQHF. The chain links TRBV28 to TRBJ1-5; 11 nucleotides match TRBD1. Germline V gene sequence: CDR1 MDHEN, CDR2 SYDVKM. CDR3 length: 16 residues. Trimming removed 6 bases from V and 8 bases from J; junction bases left unmatched: 12. Full variable domain (remainder filled in from reference TRBV28 and TRBJ1-5): DVKVTQSSRYLVKRTGEKVFLECVQDMDHENMFWYRQDPGLGLRLIYFSYDVKMKEKGDIPEGYSVSREKKERFSLILESASTNQTSMYLCASSPPGQGVRKPQHFGDGTRLSIL.

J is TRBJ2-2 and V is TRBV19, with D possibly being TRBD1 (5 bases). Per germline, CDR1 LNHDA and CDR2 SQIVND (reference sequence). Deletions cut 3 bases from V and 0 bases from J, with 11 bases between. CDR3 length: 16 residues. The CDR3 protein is CASSMLAGPNTGELFF. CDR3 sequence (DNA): TGTGCCAGTAGTATGCTTGCAGGGCCGAACACCGGGGAGCTGTTTTTT.

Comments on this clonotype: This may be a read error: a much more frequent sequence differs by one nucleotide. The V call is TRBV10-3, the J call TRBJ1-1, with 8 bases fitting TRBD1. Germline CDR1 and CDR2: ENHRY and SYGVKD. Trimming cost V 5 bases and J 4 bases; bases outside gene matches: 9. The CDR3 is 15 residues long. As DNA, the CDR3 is TGTGCCATCAGTCTCGGTGCACAGGGGGGCACTGAAGCTTTCTTT. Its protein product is CAISLGAQGGTEAFF.

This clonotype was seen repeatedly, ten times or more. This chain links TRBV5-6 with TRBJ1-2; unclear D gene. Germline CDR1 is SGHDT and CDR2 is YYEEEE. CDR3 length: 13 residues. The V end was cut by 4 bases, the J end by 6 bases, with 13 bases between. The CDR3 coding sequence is TGTGCCAGCAGCCTTAACATTGGAGATGGCTACACCTTC. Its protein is CASSLNIGDGYTF.

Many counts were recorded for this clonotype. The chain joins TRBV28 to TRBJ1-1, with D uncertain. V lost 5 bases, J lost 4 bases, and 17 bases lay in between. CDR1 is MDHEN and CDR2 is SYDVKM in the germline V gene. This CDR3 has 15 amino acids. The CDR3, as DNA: TGTGCCAGCAGTCCCCGAGGGTTAAGAACCACTGAAGCTTTCTTT. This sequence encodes CASSPRGLRTTEAFF. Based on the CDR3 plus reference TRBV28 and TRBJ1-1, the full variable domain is DVKVTQSSRYLVKRTGEKVFLECVQDMDHENMFWYRQDPGLGLRLIYFSYDVKMKEKGDIPEGYSVSREKKERFSLILESASTNQTSMYLCASSPRGLRTTEAFFGQGTRLTVV.

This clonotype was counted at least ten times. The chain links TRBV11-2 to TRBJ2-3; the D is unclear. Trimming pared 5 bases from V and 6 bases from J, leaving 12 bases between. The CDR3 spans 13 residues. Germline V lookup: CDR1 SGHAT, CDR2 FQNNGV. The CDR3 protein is CASSRAPQDTQYF. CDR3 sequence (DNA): TGTGCCAGCAGCCGCGCCCCACAGGATACGCAGTATTTT.

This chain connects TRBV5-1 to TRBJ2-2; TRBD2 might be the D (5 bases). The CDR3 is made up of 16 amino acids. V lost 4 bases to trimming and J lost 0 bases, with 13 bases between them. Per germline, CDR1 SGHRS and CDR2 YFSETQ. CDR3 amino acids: CASSAYPEANTGELFF. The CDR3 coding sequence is TGCGCCAGCAGCGCTTATCCGGAGGCGAACACCGGGGAGCTGTTTTTT. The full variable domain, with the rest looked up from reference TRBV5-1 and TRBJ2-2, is KAGVTQTPRYLIKTRGQQVTLSCSPISGHRSVSWYQQTPGQGLQFLFEYFSETQRNKGNFPGRFSGRQFSNSRSEMNVSTLELGDSALYLCASSAYPEANTGELFFGEGSRLTVL.

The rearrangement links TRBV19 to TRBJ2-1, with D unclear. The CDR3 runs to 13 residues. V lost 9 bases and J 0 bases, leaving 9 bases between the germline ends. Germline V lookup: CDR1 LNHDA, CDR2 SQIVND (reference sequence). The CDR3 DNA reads TGTGCCAGCGCAGTGAGCTCCTACAATGAGCAGTTCTTC. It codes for CASAVSSYNEQFF.

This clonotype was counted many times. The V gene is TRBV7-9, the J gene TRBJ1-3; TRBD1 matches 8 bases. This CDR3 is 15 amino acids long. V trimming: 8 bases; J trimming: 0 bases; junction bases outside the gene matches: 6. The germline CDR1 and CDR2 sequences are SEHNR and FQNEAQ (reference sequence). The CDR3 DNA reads TGTGCCAGCGGGACAGGATCCTTCTCTGGAAACACCATATATTTT. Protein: CASGTGSFSGNTIYF.

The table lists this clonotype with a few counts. CDR3 sequence: CASSMKQGAYGYTF. In DNA form, the CDR3 reads TGTGCCAGTAGTATGAAACAGGGAGCCTATGGCTACACCTTC. This sequence joins TRBV19 and TRBJ1-2; D is perhaps TRBD1 (6 bases). The germline V and J ends were trimmed by 3 bases and 4 bases, with 12 bases remaining between them. Per the germline V gene, CDR1 is LNHDA and CDR2 is SQIVND (reference sequence). There are 14 residues in the CDR3.

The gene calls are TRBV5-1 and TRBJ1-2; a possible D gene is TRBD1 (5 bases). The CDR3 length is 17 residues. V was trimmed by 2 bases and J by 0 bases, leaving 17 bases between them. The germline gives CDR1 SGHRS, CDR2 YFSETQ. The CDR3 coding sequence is TGCGCCAGCAGCTTCGAGACGGGACGGACCCCTAACTATGGCTACACCTTC. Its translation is CASSFETGRTPNYGYTF.

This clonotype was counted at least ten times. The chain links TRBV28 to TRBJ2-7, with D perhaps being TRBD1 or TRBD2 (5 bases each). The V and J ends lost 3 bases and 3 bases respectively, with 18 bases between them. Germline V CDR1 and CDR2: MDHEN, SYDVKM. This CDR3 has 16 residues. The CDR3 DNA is TGTGCCAGCAGTTTCCCCATGGGGGAAGAGTACTACGAGCAGTACTTC. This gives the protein CASSFPMGEEYYEQYF.

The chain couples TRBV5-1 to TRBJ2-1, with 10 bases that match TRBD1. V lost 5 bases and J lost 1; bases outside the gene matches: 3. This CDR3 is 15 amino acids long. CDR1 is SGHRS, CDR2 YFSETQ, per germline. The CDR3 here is CASSRGQGSYNEQFF. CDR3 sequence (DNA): TGCGCCAGCAGTCGGGGACAGGGGTCCTACAATGAGCAGTTCTTC. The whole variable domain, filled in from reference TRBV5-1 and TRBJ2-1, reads KAGVTQTPRYLIKTRGQQVTLSCSPISGHRSVSWYQQTPGQGLQFLFEYFSETQRNKGNFPGRFSGRQFSNSRSEMNVSTLELGDSALYLCASSRGQGSYNEQFFGPGTRLTVL.

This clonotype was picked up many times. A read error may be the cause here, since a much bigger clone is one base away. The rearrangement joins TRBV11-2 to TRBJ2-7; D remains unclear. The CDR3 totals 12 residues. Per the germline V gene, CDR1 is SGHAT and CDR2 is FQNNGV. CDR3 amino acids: CAGSLVVYEQYF. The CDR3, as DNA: TGTGCCGGCAGCTTAGTAGTGTACGAGCAGTACTTC.